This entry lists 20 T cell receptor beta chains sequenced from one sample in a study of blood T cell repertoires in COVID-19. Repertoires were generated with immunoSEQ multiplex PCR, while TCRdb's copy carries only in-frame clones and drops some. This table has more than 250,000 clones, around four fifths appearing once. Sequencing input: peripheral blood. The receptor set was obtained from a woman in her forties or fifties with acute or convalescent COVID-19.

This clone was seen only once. The CDR3 nucleotides are TGCAGCGTTGAATCTAGCTCTAACAATGAGCAGTTCTTC. Translation gives CSVESSSNNEQFF. The genes are TRBV29-1 and TRBJ2-1; the D gene is possibly TRBD2 (5 bases). The CDR3 loop spans 13 amino acids. Germline CDR1 reads SQVTM; CDR2 reads ANQGSEA. V was cut by 2 bases and J by 5 bases, with 10 bases left in between.

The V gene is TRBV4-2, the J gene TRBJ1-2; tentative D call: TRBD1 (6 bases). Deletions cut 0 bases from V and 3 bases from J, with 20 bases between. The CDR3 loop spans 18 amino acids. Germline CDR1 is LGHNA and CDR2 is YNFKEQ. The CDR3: CASSQDAAWGGADYGYTF. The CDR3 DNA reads TGTGCCAGCAGCCAAGATGCCGCTTGGGGGGGCGCAGACTATGGCTACACCTTC.

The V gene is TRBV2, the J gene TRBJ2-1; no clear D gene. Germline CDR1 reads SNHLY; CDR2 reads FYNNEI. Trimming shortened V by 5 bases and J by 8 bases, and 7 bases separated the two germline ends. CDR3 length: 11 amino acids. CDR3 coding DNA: TGTGCCAGCAGTTCTGTCCATGAGCAGTTCTTC. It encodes CASSSVHEQFF.

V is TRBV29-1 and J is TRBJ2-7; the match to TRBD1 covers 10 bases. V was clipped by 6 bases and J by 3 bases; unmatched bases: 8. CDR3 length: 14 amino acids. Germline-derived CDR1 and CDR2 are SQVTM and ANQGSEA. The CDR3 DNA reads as TGCAGCGTCGCTGAGGGGACAGGGGTCTACGAGCAGTACTTC. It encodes CSVAEGTGVYEQYF.

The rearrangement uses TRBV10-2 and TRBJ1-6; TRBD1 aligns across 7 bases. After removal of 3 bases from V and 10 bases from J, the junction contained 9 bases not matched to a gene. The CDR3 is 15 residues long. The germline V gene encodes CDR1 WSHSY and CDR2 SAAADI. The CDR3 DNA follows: TGCGCCAGCAGTGACCAAACAGGGGTTGGCTCACCCCTCCACTTT. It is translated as CASSDQTGVGSPLHF.

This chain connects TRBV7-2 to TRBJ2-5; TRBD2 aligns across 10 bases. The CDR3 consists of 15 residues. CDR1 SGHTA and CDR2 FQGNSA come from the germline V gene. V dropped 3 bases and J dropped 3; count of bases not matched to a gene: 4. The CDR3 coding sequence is TGTGCCAGCAGCTTGAGCGGGGGGGCCAAAGAGACCCAGTACTTC. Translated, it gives CASSLSGGAKETQYF.

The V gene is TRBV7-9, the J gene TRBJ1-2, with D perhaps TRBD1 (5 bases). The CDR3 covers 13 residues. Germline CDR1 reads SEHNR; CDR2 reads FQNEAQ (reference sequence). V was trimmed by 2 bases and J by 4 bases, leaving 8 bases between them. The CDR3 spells CASSLSTAYGYTF. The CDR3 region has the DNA TGTGCCAGCAGCTTATCGACAGCCTATGGCTACACCTTC. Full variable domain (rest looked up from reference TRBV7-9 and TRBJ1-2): DTGVSQNPRHKITKRGQNVTFRCDPISEHNRLYWYRQTLGQGPEFLTYFQNEAQLEKSRLLSDRFSAERPKGSFSTLEIQRTEQGDSAMYLCASSLSTAYGYTFGSGTRLTVV.

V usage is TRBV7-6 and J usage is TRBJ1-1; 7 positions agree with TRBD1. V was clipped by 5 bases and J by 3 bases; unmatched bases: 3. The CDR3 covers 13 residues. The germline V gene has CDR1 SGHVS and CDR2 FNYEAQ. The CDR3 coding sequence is TGTGCCAGCAGCCGGGACAGCTACACTGAAGCTTTCTTT. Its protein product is CASSRDSYTEAFF.

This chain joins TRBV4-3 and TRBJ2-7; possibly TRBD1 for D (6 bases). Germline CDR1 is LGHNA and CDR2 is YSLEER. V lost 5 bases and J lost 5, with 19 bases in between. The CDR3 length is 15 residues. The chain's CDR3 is CASSYGLAGVDEQYF. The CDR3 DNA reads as TGCGCCAGCAGCTACGGTCTGGCAGGGGTGGACGAGCAGTACTTC.

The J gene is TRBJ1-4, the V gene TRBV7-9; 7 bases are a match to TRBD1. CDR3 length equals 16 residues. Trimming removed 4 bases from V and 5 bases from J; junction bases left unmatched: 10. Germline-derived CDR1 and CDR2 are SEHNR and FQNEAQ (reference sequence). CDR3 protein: CASSSLPGQPNEKLFF. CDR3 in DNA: TGTGCCAGCAGCTCCTTACCGGGACAGCCGAATGAAAAACTGTTTTTT.

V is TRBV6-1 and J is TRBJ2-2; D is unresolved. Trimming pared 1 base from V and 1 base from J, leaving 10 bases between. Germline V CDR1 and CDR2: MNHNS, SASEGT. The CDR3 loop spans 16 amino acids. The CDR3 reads CASSEGAGLNTGELFF. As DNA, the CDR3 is TGTGCCAGCAGTGAAGGGGCAGGCCTGAACACCGGGGAGCTGTTTTTT.

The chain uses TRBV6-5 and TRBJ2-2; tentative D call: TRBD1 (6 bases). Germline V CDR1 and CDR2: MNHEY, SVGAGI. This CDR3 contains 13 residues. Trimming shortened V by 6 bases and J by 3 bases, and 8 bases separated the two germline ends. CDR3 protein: CASRDSYTGELFF. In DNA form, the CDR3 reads TGTGCCAGCAGGGACAGTTACACCGGGGAGCTGTTTTTT.

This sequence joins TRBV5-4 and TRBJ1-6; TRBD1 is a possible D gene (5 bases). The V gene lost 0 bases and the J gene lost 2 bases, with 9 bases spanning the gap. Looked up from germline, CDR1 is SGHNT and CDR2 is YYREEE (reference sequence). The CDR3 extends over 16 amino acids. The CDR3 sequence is CASSLEPGTYNSPLHF. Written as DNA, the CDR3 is TGTGCCAGCAGCTTGGAACCAGGGACCTATAATTCACCCCTCCACTTT.

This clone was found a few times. The CDR3 DNA reads as TGTGCCAGCTCCAGCGGATTCAGCTCCTACGAGCAGTACTTC. Its translation is CASSSGFSSYEQYF. This rearrangement joins TRBV18 to TRBJ2-7; D might be TRBD2 (5 bases). V was pared by 6 bases and J by 0 bases, with 12 bases between. From germline, CDR1 is KGHSH and CDR2 LQKENI. The CDR3 is 14 amino acids.

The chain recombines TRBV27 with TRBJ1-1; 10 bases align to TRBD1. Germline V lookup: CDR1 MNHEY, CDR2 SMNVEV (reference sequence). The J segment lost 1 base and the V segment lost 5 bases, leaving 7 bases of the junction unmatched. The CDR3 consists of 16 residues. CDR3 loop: CASSQTGGFRNTEAFF. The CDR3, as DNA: TGTGCCAGCAGTCAGACAGGGGGCTTTAGGAACACTGAAGCTTTCTTT.

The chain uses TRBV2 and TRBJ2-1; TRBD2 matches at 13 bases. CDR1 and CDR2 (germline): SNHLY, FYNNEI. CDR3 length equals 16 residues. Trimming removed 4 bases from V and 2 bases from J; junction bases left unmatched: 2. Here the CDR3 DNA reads TGTGCCAGCAGTGTAGGACTAGCGGGGGCCTACAATGAGCAGTTCTTC. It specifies CASSVGLAGAYNEQFF.

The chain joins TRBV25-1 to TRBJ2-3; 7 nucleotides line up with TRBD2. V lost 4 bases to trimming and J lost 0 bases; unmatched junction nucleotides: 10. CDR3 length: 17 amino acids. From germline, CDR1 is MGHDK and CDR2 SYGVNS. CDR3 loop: CASSGGRSGASTDTQYF. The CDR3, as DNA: TGTGCCAGCAGTGGAGGAAGGAGCGGGGCTAGCACAGATACGCAGTATTTT.

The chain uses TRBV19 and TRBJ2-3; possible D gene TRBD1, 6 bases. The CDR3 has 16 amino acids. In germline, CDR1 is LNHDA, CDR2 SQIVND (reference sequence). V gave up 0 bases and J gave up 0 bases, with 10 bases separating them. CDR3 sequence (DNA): TGTGCCAGTAGTATAGATCCAGGGGCGAGCACAGATACGCAGTATTTT. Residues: CASSIDPGASTDTQYF.

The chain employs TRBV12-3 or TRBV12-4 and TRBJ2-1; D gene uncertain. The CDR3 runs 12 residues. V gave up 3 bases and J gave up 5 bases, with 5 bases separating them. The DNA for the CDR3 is TGTGCCAGCAGTTTTAGTAACAATGAGCAGTTCTTC. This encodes CASSFSNNEQFF.

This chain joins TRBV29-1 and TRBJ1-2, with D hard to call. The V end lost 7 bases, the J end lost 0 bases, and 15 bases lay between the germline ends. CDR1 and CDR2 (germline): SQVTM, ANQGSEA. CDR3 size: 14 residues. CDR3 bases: TGCAGCGCCTATACCGAGACAACTAACTATGGCTACACCTTC. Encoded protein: CSAYTETTNYGYTF.